The next 27 T cell receptor beta chains were all read from a single sample in a study of T cell responses to AZD1222 COVID-19 vaccine. Clones were read by immunoSEQ multiplex PCR, and TCRdb kept only the in-frame ones, dropping some. Among some 150,000 clones, 80% to 90% were seen once, and the ten largest hold 5.5% to 8%. The sequencing here drew on peripheral blood, taken after recovery from COVID-19. The receptors were sampled from an adult who had recovered from COVID-19.

The chain uses TRBV6-2 or TRBV6-3 and TRBJ2-5; unclear D gene. Trimming took off 2 bases at V and 1 base at J, with 11 bases between the two ends. The CDR3 loop spans 15 amino acids. The germline CDR1 and CDR2 sequences are MNHEY and SVGEGT. CDR3 DNA: TGTGCCAGCAGTTACGCCGAGGACCCCCAAGAGACCCAGTACTTC. It is translated as CASSYAEDPQETQYF.

Details on this clone: The same CDR3 can be traced to other DNA sequences in this sample. The chain links TRBV7-3 to TRBJ2-3; D is undetermined. V lost 5 bases, J lost 2 bases, and 8 bases lay in between. The CDR3 is 13 residues long. CDR1 and CDR2 (germline): SGHTA, FQGTGA. The CDR3 spells CASSPRTTDTQYF. The CDR3, as DNA: TGTGCCAGCAGCCCGCGCACCACAGATACGCAGTATTTT.

The rearrangement links TRBV11-2 to TRBJ2-1; D might be TRBD1 (5 bases). CDR1 and CDR2 from the germline V gene are SGHAT and FQNNGV. The V gene lost 2 bases and the J gene lost 6 bases, with 14 bases spanning the gap. The CDR3 has 15 residues. The CDR3 nucleotides read TGTGCCAGCAGCTTACTAGGCAGGGTTTCCAATGAGCAGTTCTTC. Protein sequence: CASSLLGRVSNEQFF. The full variable domain, rest sourced from reference TRBV11-2 and TRBJ2-1, is EAGVAQSPRYKIIEKRQSVAFWCNPISGHATLYWYQQILGQGPKLLIQFQNNGVVDDSQLPKDRFSAERLKGVDSTLKIQPAKLEDSAVYLCASSLLGRVSNEQFFGPGTRLTVL.

This chain connects TRBV7-3 to TRBJ2-2; D possibly corresponds to TRBD1 (5 bases). The germline gives CDR1 SGHTA, CDR2 FQGTGA. This CDR3 is built from 13 residues. The V and J ends lost 8 bases and 7 bases respectively, with 14 bases between them. CDR3 DNA: TGTGCCAGCTCCCCAGGGTCGAGCGGGGAGCTGTTTTTT. Translation gives CASSPGSSGELFF.

The chain joins TRBV4-3 to TRBJ1-2, with a possible D match to TRBD1 (5 bases). Germline V gene lookup returns CDR1 LGHNA and CDR2 YSLEER. CDR3 size: 14 residues. Deletions cut 0 bases from V and 7 bases from J, with 12 bases between. CDR3 residues: CASSQDIGGAGYTF. Written as DNA, the CDR3 is TGCGCCAGCAGCCAAGATATTGGGGGTGCTGGCTACACCTTC.

V and J are TRBV19 and TRBJ1-1; D is unresolved. The ends were cut back, 7 bases at V and 3 bases at J, with 15 bases in the middle. Germline V gene sequence: CDR1 LNHDA, CDR2 SQIVND (reference sequence). This CDR3 is 14 amino acids long. The CDR3 here is CASKGTDRDTEAFF. The CDR3 nucleotides are TGTGCCAGTAAGGGAACGGACCGGGACACTGAAGCTTTCTTT.

There are a few counts of this clone. This chain connects TRBV28 to TRBJ2-3, with D unresolved. Germline CDR1 is MDHEN and CDR2 is SYDVKM. Between the trimmed V and J ends, which lost 6 bases and 1 base, there was a span of 14 bases. The CDR3 has 15 amino acids. CDR3 loop: CASRPTSRGTDTQYF. DNA for the CDR3: TGTGCCAGCAGGCCAACGAGCCGGGGCACAGATACGCAGTATTTT.

The chain is built from TRBV12-3 or TRBV12-4 and TRBJ1-2; 7 nucleotides agree with TRBD1. V shed 6 bases and J 5 bases; nucleotides not matched to a gene: 6. This CDR3 region has 13 residues. The CDR3 region has the DNA TGTGCCAGCAGCCCCGGGACAGCTTATGGCTACACCTTC. This encodes CASSPGTAYGYTF.

This chain uses TRBV12-3 or TRBV12-4 with TRBJ2-7, with D tentatively TRBD1 (6 bases). The CDR3 covers 12 residues. Deletions cut 11 bases from V and 2 bases from J, with 13 bases between. CDR3 nucleotides: TGTGCCGACTTTCGACAGGCCTACGAGCAGTACTTC. Residues: CADFRQAYEQYF.

This sequence joins TRBV10-3 and TRBJ1-2; D may be TRBD1 (5 bases). The CDR3 covers 13 residues. With 4 bases removed from V and 6 bases from J, the gap between germline ends came to 12 bases. CDR1 and CDR2 from the germline V gene are ENHRY and SYGVKD. The CDR3 DNA reads as TGTGCCATCAGTGGAGGGGATAGGGATGGCTACACCTTC. Its translation: CAISGGDRDGYTF.

The chain recombines TRBV28 with TRBJ1-3; D unresolved. The V gene's germline CDR1 is MDHEN and CDR2 SYDVKM. V lost 6 bases and J lost 0, with 12 bases in between. The CDR3 length is 15 residues. Here the CDR3 DNA reads TGTGCCAGCAGCCCTGTTCTCCTCTCTGGAAACACCATATATTTT. Amino acid sequence: CASSPVLLSGNTIYF.

This chain links TRBV5-1 with TRBJ2-4; TRBD2 matches 13 bases. Germline V gene lookup returns CDR1 SGHRS and CDR2 YFSETQ. The CDR3 contains 17 residues. V gave up 4 bases and J gave up 0 bases; unmatched junction bases: 4. This CDR3 is CASSIGTSGIAKNIQYF. The CDR3 coding sequence is TGCGCCAGCAGCATAGGGACTAGCGGGATAGCCAAAAACATTCAGTACTTC.

CDR3 sequence: CASSSLKGETQYF. In nucleotides, the CDR3 is TGTGCCAGCAGCTCCCTAAAGGGGGAGACCCAGTACTTC. V usage is TRBV7-2 and J usage is TRBJ2-5; maybe TRBD1 (5 bases). From germline, CDR1 is SGHTA and CDR2 FQGNSA. The CDR3 is 13 amino acids. Trimming pared 4 bases from V and 5 bases from J, leaving 11 bases between.

The chain employs TRBV6-9 and TRBJ2-5; 7 bases match TRBD1. CDR1 is MNHGY, CDR2 SVAAGI, per germline. The V gene end was trimmed by 1 base and the J gene end by 7 bases; junction bases not matched to a gene: 18. The length of the CDR3 is 18 residues. The CDR3 protein is CASSYCCLRDSLWGTQYF. Written as DNA, the CDR3 is TGTGCCAGCAGTTATTGCTGTTTAAGGGACAGTCTCTGGGGGACCCAGTACTTC.

The chain has TRBV27 and TRBJ2-3; no definite D call. The length of the CDR3 is 18 residues. Looked up from germline, CDR1 is MNHEY and CDR2 is SMNVEV (reference sequence). Trimming shortened V by 0 bases and J by 4 bases, and 20 bases separated the two germline ends. For the CDR3, the DNA is TGTGCCAGCAGTTTATCGCCCCCCGGACGGCTCTTCCCAGATACGCAGTATTTT. This gives the protein CASSLSPPGRLFPDTQYF.

The chain recombines TRBV25-1 with TRBJ2-7, with 7 bases matching TRBD2. Unmatched junction bases numbered 13, after V lost 9 bases and J lost 5 bases. The CDR3 totals 14 residues. The germline CDR1 and CDR2 sequences are MGHDK and SYGVNS. Here the CDR3 reads CARPSDVREDEQYF. The CDR3 coding sequence is TGTGCCAGACCCTCCGATGTACGGGAGGACGAGCAGTACTTC.

CDR3 in amino acids: CASSAGRQIYSNQPQHF. DNA for the CDR3: TGTGCCAGCAGTGCGGGACGGCAGATCTATAGCAATCAGCCCCAGCATTTT. The chain links TRBV28 to TRBJ1-5; weak D call: TRBD1 (5 bases). The V and J ends lost 5 bases and 0 bases respectively, with 17 bases between them. Looked up from germline, CDR1 is MDHEN and CDR2 is SYDVKM. The CDR3 covers 17 residues.

The sample holds a few counts of this clone. The chain links TRBV7-2 to TRBJ1-5; the D is unclear. Trimming pared 2 bases from V and 5 bases from J, leaving 7 bases between. Germline CDR1 is SGHTA and CDR2 is FQGNSA. The CDR3 consists of 13 residues. This CDR3 is CASSLRMDQPQHF. The CDR3 nucleotides read TGTGCCAGCAGCTTACGGATGGATCAGCCCCAGCATTTT.

The V call is TRBV5-4, the J call TRBJ1-6, with 8 bases matching TRBD1. The CDR3 is 15 amino acids. Losses at the gene ends were 0 bases for V and 7 bases for J; bases not matched to a gene: 3. Per the germline V gene, CDR1 is SGHNT and CDR2 is YYREEE (reference sequence). DNA of the CDR3: TGTGCCAGCAGCTTGGGGCAGGGGGCGAATTCACCCCTCCACTTT. It specifies CASSLGQGANSPLHF. Full variable domain (rest looked up from reference TRBV5-4 and TRBJ1-6): ETGVTQSPTHLIKTRGQQVTLRCSSQSGHNTVSWYQQALGQGPQFIFQYYREEENGRGNFPPRFSGLQFPNYSSELNVNALELDDSALYLCASSLGQGANSPLHFGNGTRLTVT.

This chain joins TRBV6-5 and TRBJ2-7, with 8 positions matching TRBD1. The V gene end was trimmed by 1 base and the J gene end by 6 bases; junction bases not matched to a gene: 5. The V gene's germline CDR1 is MNHEY and CDR2 SVGAGI. This CDR3 region has 14 residues. CDR3 sequence reads: CASSYLDRETEQYF. The CDR3 DNA reads as TGTGCCAGCAGTTACTTGGACAGGGAGACCGAGCAGTACTTC.

The chain couples TRBV9 to TRBJ2-7; unclear D gene. This CDR3 comprises 13 residues. Germline lookup yields CDR1 SGDLS and CDR2 YYNGEE. Trimming pared 0 bases from V and 7 bases from J, leaving 11 bases between. CDR3 loop: CASSVGPQGEQYF. CDR3 in DNA: TGTGCCAGCAGCGTAGGACCCCAAGGGGAGCAGTACTTC.

The chain recombines TRBV15 with TRBJ1-5, with D tentatively TRBD1 (6 bases). CDR3 length: 16 residues. Germline V lookup: CDR1 LNHNV, CDR2 YYDKDF (reference sequence). V was clipped by 5 bases and J by 6 bases, with 20 bases between them. Written as DNA, the CDR3 is TGTGCCACCAGCTCCCGGGACACCATCCGGGGTCAGCCCCAGCATTTT. Residues: CATSSRDTIRGQPQHF.

This clone occurred a few times. This chain uses TRBV27 with TRBJ1-1; D is perhaps TRBD1 (5 bases). CDR1 is MNHEY, CDR2 SMNVEV, per germline (reference sequence). V gave up 1 base and J gave up 1 base, with 13 bases separating them. This CDR3 is built from 16 residues. Written as DNA, the CDR3 is TGTGCCAGCAGTTTATTAGCGGGACGGACGAACACTGAAGCTTTCTTT. This translates into CASSLLAGRTNTEAFF.

This rearrangement joins TRBV12-5 to TRBJ1-6; 8 nucleotides agree with TRBD1. Germline lookup yields CDR1 LGHNT and CDR2 FRNRAP. CDR3 length: 14 residues. Trimming at V came to 9 bases and at J to 7 bases, leaving 8 bases not matched to a gene. CDR3: CASGTGEGNSPLHF. The CDR3 bases are TGTGCTAGCGGGACAGGAGAGGGGAATTCACCCCTCCACTTT.

The chain combines TRBV20-1 with TRBJ2-3; no firm D call. This CDR3 comprises 11 residues. Trimming stripped 6 bases from V and 2 bases from J, with 6 bases between. Per the germline V gene, CDR1 is DFQATT and CDR2 is SNEGSKA (reference sequence). The CDR3 region is CSALLTDTQYF. CDR3 DNA sequence: TGCAGTGCCCTACTCACAGATACGCAGTATTTT.

CDR3 nucleotide sequence: TGTGCCAGCAGCCTCCGGACAGGGGGGGGAACCGGGGAGCTGTTTTTT. Its translation: CASSLRTGGGTGELFF. The chain combines TRBV3-1 (or the pseudogene TRBV3-2) with TRBJ2-2, with TRBD1 matching 10 bases. This CDR3 has 16 residues. The junction had 7 bases not matched to a gene; V was cut back by 4 bases and J by 5 bases. Germline V CDR1 and CDR2: LGHDT, YNNKEL (reference sequence).

This chain links TRBV6-5 with TRBJ2-1; TRBD2 agrees at 10 bases. Per the germline V gene, CDR1 is MNHEY and CDR2 is SVGAGI. The CDR3 sequence is 14 residues long. Trimming removed 8 bases from V and 7 bases from J; junction bases left unmatched: 8. The CDR3 DNA reads TGTGCCAGCGATCTAGCGGGAGCCACTAATGAGCAGTTCTTC. Translating it yields CASDLAGATNEQFF.